What follows describes a single TCR beta chain. A J-beta primer mix and a sample-barcoded 5' primer were used in a second PCR of roughly 6 to 11 cycles. TCRdb reanalysed the 5' RACE reads using MiXCR and keeps one entry per CDR3 protein. This table has approximately 830,000 distinct CDR3 sequences, 62% appearing once. This entry belongs to a study of blood T cells in healthy people across ages. Study-wide context: Capture via template switching afforded approximately one barcoded beta molecule per two T cells.

The CDR3 is made up of 14 amino acids. V lost 4 bases and J lost 6, with 16 bases in between. Germline values: CDR1 SGDLS, CDR2 YYNGEE. The gene calls are TRBV9 and TRBJ1-2; possibly TRBD1 for D (5 bases). Sequencing input: blood. The TCR originated in a man aged 25 to 45 in good health. The CDR3 DNA sequence: TGTGCCAGCAGCCTCGTAGGACAAGCAGATGGCTACACCTTC. Translated, it gives CASSLVGQADGYTF.